This T cell receptor (beta chain) was sequenced in a study of shared clonotypes between healthy human individuals. Study-wide results and limits: Sample collection involved blood only; tissue repertoires are likely different.

Measured with immunoSEQ multiplex PCR; TCRdb has only the in-frame clones, and not every one. Among roughly 1,000,000 clones listed, approximately 80% were seen once. Trimming removed 0 bases from V and 8 bases from J, with 16 bases in between. Germline lookup yields CDR1 MNHEY and CDR2 SVGAGI. The CDR3 consists of 16 residues. Turning to this clone: Its antigen is unidentified.

The V gene is TRBV6-5, the J gene TRBJ1-4, with D tentatively TRBD1 (6 bases). This clonotype was obtained from a man in his late teens or twenties in good health. Some clones in this sample may be carry-over from other donors' samples. The sample taken for sequencing was memory CD4+ T cells from PBMCs. Subset noted: CD45RA-negative fraction. The CDR3 DNA is TGTGCCAGCAGTTACTCGTGGGGGGCGCCGGAAGAAAAACTGTTTTTT. The encoded protein is CASSYSWGAPEEKLFF.